A single sample is the source of the 26 T cell receptor beta chains below, sequenced in a study of cytomegalovirus exposure and HLA in healthy donors (dated by TCRdb to the late 2010s). The receptor library was made with the immunoSEQ multiplex PCR assay. For the multiplex PCR, a mixture combining 60 forward primers for TCR Vbeta segments and 13 reverse primers for TCR Jbeta segments was used. TCRdb took over this immuneACCESS table, retaining in-frame rearrangements with V and J assigned. Such tables are incomplete; in checked studies, under half of the missing clones stem from an unresolved V gene, and the remainder is unexplained. The sample records under 250,000 clones, just over 75% of which are singletons. The top ten clonotypes cover 1.5% to 2% of the sample. Sample: PBMCs. These receptors all come from a man aged 30-40 years in good health and CMV-seronegative.

The V gene is TRBV10-3, the J gene TRBJ1-2; 9 bases fit TRBD1. V lost 2 bases, J lost 0 bases, and 1 base stayed unmatched. Germline V gives CDR1 ENHRY, CDR2 SYGVKD. The CDR3 has 15 residues. CDR3 region: CAISENRGPNYGYTF. In DNA form, the CDR3 reads TGTGCCATCAGTGAGAACAGGGGGCCTAACTATGGCTACACCTTC.

The chain joins TRBV6-5 to TRBJ2-7, with D perhaps matching TRBD1 (5 bases). Looked up from germline, CDR1 is MNHEY and CDR2 is SVGAGI. The ends were cut back, 11 bases at V and 5 bases at J, with 13 bases in the middle. The CDR3 spans 11 residues. The CDR3 spells CASQGLDEQYF. The DNA for the CDR3 is TGTGCCTCCCAGGGATTGGACGAGCAGTACTTC.

This rearrangement joins TRBV9 to TRBJ2-1, with 10 positions matching TRBD2. This CDR3 comprises 16 residues. Unmatched junction bases numbered 3, after V lost 3 bases and J lost 0 bases. Germline V gene sequence: CDR1 SGDLS, CDR2 YYNGEE. CDR3 loop: CASSDRLAGSYNEQFF. Written as DNA, the CDR3 is TGTGCCAGCAGCGACCGACTAGCGGGCTCCTACAATGAGCAGTTCTTC.

The rearrangement uses TRBV19 and TRBJ1-2; maybe TRBD1 (5 bases). The CDR3 contains 15 residues. The germline CDR1 and CDR2 sequences are LNHDA and SQIVND (reference sequence). Trimming cost V 7 bases and J 2 bases, with 17 bases left between them. CDR3 in DNA: TGTGCCAGTAATGGCAGGGATTTTTCCAACTATGGCTACACCTTC. Residues: CASNGRDFSNYGYTF.

This chain joins TRBV27 and TRBJ2-1; D gene unclear. This CDR3 has 12 amino acids. Germline V gene data show CDR1 as MNHEY and CDR2 as SMNVEV (reference sequence). V was cut by 10 bases and J by 4 bases, with 11 bases left in between. The CDR3 region is CATTDGYNEQFF. DNA of the CDR3: TGTGCCACGACCGACGGGTACAATGAGCAGTTCTTC.

The chain couples TRBV5-6 to TRBJ1-2, with TRBD1 identical over 10 bases. The germline gives CDR1 SGHDT, CDR2 YYEEEE. The CDR3 runs to 15 residues. V trimming: 1 base; J trimming: 4 bases; junction bases outside the gene matches: 4. CDR3 residues: CASSLRTGGSYGYTF. In nucleotides, the CDR3 is TGTGCCAGCAGCTTGCGGACAGGGGGATCCTATGGCTACACCTTC.

This chain links TRBV2 with TRBJ1-2; 8 nucleotides match TRBD1. The junction had 8 bases not matched to a gene; V was cut back by 7 bases and J by 7 bases. This CDR3 comprises 13 residues. Germline CDR1 and CDR2: SNHLY and FYNNEI. In DNA form, the CDR3 reads TGTGCCAGCACCTACAGGGGGTTAGCTGGCTACACCTTC. It specifies CASTYRGLAGYTF.

The genes are TRBV6-5 and TRBJ1-2; tentatively, D is TRBD1 (5 bases). The CDR3 has 13 residues. The V and J ends lost 7 bases and 10 bases respectively, with 19 bases between them. CDR1 is MNHEY and CDR2 is SVGAGI in the germline V gene. The CDR3 reads CASTAPWVGDYTF. Here the CDR3 DNA reads TGTGCCAGCACCGCACCGTGGGTAGGGGACTACACCTTC.

The chain links TRBV9 to TRBJ1-1; D uncertain. CDR1 SGDLS and CDR2 YYNGEE come from the germline V gene. V lost 0 bases to trimming and J lost 1 base, with 13 bases between them. The CDR3 is 16 amino acids. The DNA of the CDR3 is TGTGCCAGCAGCGTAGAGGCACTAAGGCCGAACACTGAAGCTTTCTTT. Its protein product is CASSVEALRPNTEAFF.

This clone was counted only a few times. The genes are TRBV11-1 and TRBJ2-7, with D possibly TRBD2 on 6 matching bases. Germline values: CDR1 SGHAT, CDR2 FQDESV (reference sequence). Trimming stripped 6 bases from V and 0 bases from J, with 12 bases between. The CDR3 runs 14 residues. This CDR3 is CASRSTRNSYEQYF. In DNA form, the CDR3 reads TGTGCCAGCAGATCGACTAGAAACTCCTACGAGCAGTACTTC. The full variable domain, with the rest looked up from reference TRBV11-1 and TRBJ2-7, is EAEVAQSPRYKITEKSQAVAFWCDPISGHATLYWYRQILGQGPELLVQFQDESVVDDSQLPKDRFSAERLKGVDSTLKIQPAELGDSAMYLCASRSTRNSYEQYFGPGTRLTVT.

This chain links TRBV7-3 with TRBJ2-3, with a tentative D call TRBD2 (5 bases). The CDR3 is 13 amino acids. CDR1 is SGHTA and CDR2 is FQGTGA in the germline V gene. V was trimmed by 5 bases and J by 9 bases, leaving 15 bases between them. DNA for the CDR3: TGTGCCAGCAGCACGGACTCCGAGCGGACGCAGTATTTT. Protein product: CASSTDSERTQYF. Full variable domain (missing parts from reference TRBV7-3 and TRBJ2-3): GAGVSQTPSNKVTEKGKYVELRCDPISGHTALYWYRQSLGQGPEFLIYFQGTGAADDSGLPNDRFFAVRPEGSVSTLKIQRTERGDSAVYLCASSTDSERTQYFGPGTRLTVL.

This chain joins TRBV5-6 and TRBJ2-3; D gene uncertain. The germline V and J ends were trimmed by 0 bases and 6 bases, with 8 bases remaining between them. Germline V gene data show CDR1 as SGHDT and CDR2 as YYEEEE. There are 13 residues in the CDR3. Written as DNA, the CDR3 is TGTGCCAGCAGCTTGGGTCTCGGGGATACGCAGTATTTT. As protein: CASSLGLGDTQYF.

The chain combines TRBV4-2 with TRBJ2-1; 9 bases fit TRBD1. This CDR3 is built from 15 residues. V was clipped by 4 bases and J by 6 bases; unmatched bases: 7. The germline V gene has CDR1 LGHNA and CDR2 YNFKEQ. CDR3 amino acids: CASSLTGGASNEQFF. The CDR3 DNA reads TGTGCCAGCAGCCTAACAGGGGGCGCGAGCAATGAGCAGTTCTTC.

V gene TRBV7-2 combines with J gene TRBJ2-7; perhaps TRBD1 as D (5 bases). The V end was cut by 1 base, the J end by 2 bases, with 15 bases between. This CDR3 spans 16 amino acids. Germline values: CDR1 SGHTA, CDR2 FQGNSA. DNA of the CDR3: TGTGCCAGCAGCTTAGAACCCAGGGTTTTAGCCTACGAGCAGTACTTC. Its translation: CASSLEPRVLAYEQYF.

The rearrangement uses TRBV11-3 and TRBJ2-2; 8 bases line up with TRBD2. After removal of 4 bases from V and 5 bases from J, the junction contained 15 bases not matched to a gene. The CDR3 spans 18 residues. Looked up from germline, CDR1 is SGHNT and CDR2 is YENEEA. The CDR3 DNA sequence: TGTGCCAGCAGCTCCACGGTCCCCAGCGGGAGTGGGACCGGGGAGCTGTTTTTT. It translates to CASSSTVPSGSGTGELFF.

The chain carries TRBV11-3 and TRBJ2-3; TRBD2 aligns across 8 bases. The CDR3 is 17 residues long. CDR1 is SGHNT, CDR2 YENEEA, per germline. V gave up 5 bases and J gave up 3 bases; unmatched junction bases: 13. CDR3 region: CASSPLRGSGSTDTQYF. CDR3 coding DNA: TGTGCCAGCAGCCCCCTTAGGGGGAGCGGGAGTACAGATACGCAGTATTTT.

The V gene is TRBV5-1, the J gene TRBJ2-1, with 12 bases identical to TRBD2. Trimming cost V 4 bases and J 5 bases; bases outside gene matches: 7. The length of the CDR3 is 16 residues. The germline V gene encodes CDR1 SGHRS and CDR2 YFSETQ. Here the CDR3 reads CASSQTSGSSHNEQFF. CDR3 in DNA: TGCGCCAGCAGCCAGACTAGCGGGAGTTCCCACAATGAGCAGTTCTTC.

This clone was seen more than once but under ten times. J is TRBJ2-7 and V is TRBV10-1, with TRBD2 identical over 8 bases. The CDR3 totals 14 residues. Germline values: CDR1 WNHNN, CDR2 SYGVQD (reference sequence). V shed 6 bases and J 0 bases; nucleotides not matched to a gene: 4. The CDR3 sequence: CASSPSGSSYEQYF. CDR3 DNA sequence: TGCGCCAGCAGCCCCAGCGGGAGCTCCTACGAGCAGTACTTC.

The chain couples TRBV28 to TRBJ2-5; tentatively, D is TRBD2 (6 bases). Trimming cost V 8 bases and J 5 bases, with 18 bases left between them. The CDR3 is made up of 14 amino acids. The germline CDR1 and CDR2 sequences are MDHEN and SYDVKM. Written as DNA, the CDR3 is TGTGCCAGCGGAGGGAGAGACGGCTGGGAGACCCAGTACTTC. It codes for CASGGRDGWETQYF.

The chain recombines TRBV28 with TRBJ1-5, with D maybe TRBD1 (6 bases). Germline V lookup: CDR1 MDHEN, CDR2 SYDVKM. V shed 7 bases and J shed 3 bases, with 16 bases lying between them. The CDR3 has 15 amino acids. In DNA form, the CDR3 reads TGTGCCAGCATAATGACAGGTAACCTCAATCAGCCCCAGCATTTT. It yields the protein CASIMTGNLNQPQHF.

CDR3 DNA: TGTGCCAGCAGTGAAAACAGGGGGGTAAATCAGCCCCAGCATTTT. Encoded protein: CASSENRGVNQPQHF. This chain joins TRBV6-1 and TRBJ1-5, with 8 bases fitting TRBD1. The CDR3 sequence is 15 residues long. CDR1 and CDR2 (germline): MNHNS, SASEGT. With V trimmed by 2 bases and J by 4 bases, 4 bases remained unmatched.

This chain links TRBV5-1 with TRBJ2-7; TRBD1 matches 9 bases. After removal of 0 bases from V and 2 bases from J, the junction contained 3 bases not matched to a gene. There are 15 residues in the CDR3. Germline assignment: CDR1 SGHRS and CDR2 YFSETQ. The CDR3 bases are TGCGCCAGCAGCTTGGTCGGGACAGGGACCTACGAGCAGTACTTC. Translation: CASSLVGTGTYEQYF.

The chain links TRBV21-1 to TRBJ2-3; the table calls TRBD2, which could not be checked here. TRBV21-1 is an annotated pseudogene. There are 18 residues in the CDR3. CDR3 loop: CASSPRSPFSGRRDTQYF. DNA for the CDR3: TGTGCCAGCAGCCCCCGAAGCCCCTTTAGCGGGAGGAGGGATACGCAGTATTTT.

V is TRBV4-1 and J is TRBJ2-7; the match to TRBD2 covers 14 bases. Trimming cost V 3 bases and J 4 bases; bases outside gene matches: 2. CDR1 and CDR2 from the germline V gene are MGHRA and YSYEKL. The CDR3 is 15 residues long. CDR3 protein: CASSQGLAGAYEQYF. CDR3 in DNA: TGCGCCAGCAGCCAGGGACTAGCGGGAGCGTACGAGCAGTACTTC.

Points on this clone: Germline and junction disagree at one end, which may indicate a read error. This sequence joins TRBV25-1 and TRBJ1-6; D might be TRBD1 (5 bases). Germline V lookup: CDR1 MGHDK, CDR2 SYGVNS. The CDR3 has 11 residues. The CDR3 spells CASSELGQIQF. The CDR3 DNA is TGTGCCAGCAGTGAATTGGGGCAGATACAATTT.

A single count supports this clone. The rearrangement uses TRBV14 and TRBJ1-3, with D maybe TRBD1 (5 bases). This CDR3 is built from 16 residues. Germline V CDR1 and CDR2: SGHDN, FVKESK. V was clipped by 4 bases and J by 2 bases, with 15 bases between them. The CDR3 sequence: CASSPIRQLPGNTIYF. CDR3 DNA sequence: TGTGCCAGCAGCCCTATCAGACAGCTACCTGGAAACACCATATATTTT. The full variable domain, its missing parts supplied by reference TRBV14 and TRBJ1-3, is EAGVTQFPSHSVIEKGQTVTLRCDPISGHDNLYWYRRVMGKEIKFLLHFVKESKQDESGMPNNRFLAERTGGTYSTLKVQPAELEDSGVYFCASSPIRQLPGNTIYFGEGSWLTVV.